Listed here are 5 T cell receptor beta chains from one sample, sequenced in a study of cytomegalovirus exposure and HLA in healthy donors. The PCR had 60 Vbeta and 13 Jbeta primers. Here immunoSEQ multiplex PCR was the method, and the copy in TCRdb shows in-frame clones only, minus some. There are about 110,000 clones in the sample; more than 65% occur only once, and 0.79% lies in the top ten. Sequencing used PBMCs. The receptor source for this set is a boy younger than 18 in good health and CMV-seronegative.

The CDR3 coding sequence is TGTGCCAGCAGCTTAGCGGAGGGGCTCAATCAGCCCCAGCATTTT. Its translation is CASSLAEGLNQPQHF. The V call is TRBV7-2, the J call TRBJ1-5, with D maybe TRBD1 (5 bases). Germline CDR1 is SGHTA and CDR2 is FQGNSA. Trimming cost V 0 bases and J 3 bases, with 9 bases left between them. This CDR3 is 15 amino acids long. Supplemented by reference TRBV7-2 and TRBJ1-5, the full variable domain reads GAGVSQSPSNKVTEKGKDVELRCDPISGHTALYWYRQSLGQGLEFLIYFQGNSAPDKSGLPSDRFSAERTGGSVSTLTIQRTQQEDSAVYLCASSLAEGLNQPQHFGDGTRLSIL.

This clone was observed a handful of times. The V and J genes are TRBV10-3 and TRBJ1-3; 8 nucleotides agree with TRBD1. V was pared by 5 bases and J by 0 bases, with 3 bases of the junction left unmatched. Germline V CDR1 and CDR2: ENHRY, SYGVKD. This CDR3 region has 15 residues. The CDR3 sequence is CAISKDRDSGNTIYF. In DNA form, the CDR3 reads TGTGCCATCAGTAAGGACAGGGACTCTGGAAACACCATATATTTT.

The gene calls are TRBV4-3 and TRBJ1-3; D is ambiguous. The CDR3 is made up of 16 amino acids. CDR1 and CDR2 (germline): LGHNA, YSLEER. Trimming removed 0 bases at V and 0 bases at J, with 9 bases between. The CDR3 here is CASSQEVGVSGNTIYF. For the CDR3, the DNA is TGCGCCAGCAGCCAAGAAGTCGGAGTCTCTGGAAACACCATATATTTT.

This clone occurred a few times. The V and J genes are TRBV5-1 and TRBJ1-1, with a weak D call TRBD1 (6 bases). V was trimmed by 1 base and J by 3 bases, leaving 10 bases between them. In germline, CDR1 is SGHRS, CDR2 YFSETQ. This CDR3 has 14 residues. CDR3 DNA: TGCGCCAGCAGCTTGAGCAGGGGAGACACTGAAGCTTTCTTT. Translation: CASSLSRGDTEAFF.

This sequence joins TRBV6-5 and TRBJ2-7; the D gene is possibly TRBD2 (7 bases). Germline CDR1 reads MNHEY; CDR2 reads SVGAGI. Trimming stripped 4 bases from V and 3 bases from J, with 13 bases between. CDR3 size: 14 residues. The CDR3 is CASSFRGAHYEQYF. The CDR3 nucleotides read TGTGCCAGCAGTTTTCGGGGGGCGCACTACGAGCAGTACTTC.